This T cell receptor (beta chain) came from a study of blood T cell repertoires in COVID-19. Study information: Spain, Italy and the United States supplied samples that represented acute and convalescent COVID-19.

In the study's own analysis: Amplified reference gene primers provided the basis for estimating nucleated cell counts. Assay used: immunoSEQ multiplex PCR; TCRdb lists only in-frame clones, some missing. Clonal size and the V and J genes are those of that table, whereas D and trimming came from the DNA. The sample shows 70,000 to 95,000 clones, 92% of them seen only once. The CDR3 spans 17 residues. V shed 2 bases and J 0 bases; nucleotides not matched to a gene: 7. CDR1 SGHKS and CDR2 YYEKEE come from the germline V gene (reference sequence). The sequencing sample was made of peripheral blood. The receptor was isolated from a woman aged 60-75 years with active COVID-19. V and J are TRBV5-5 and TRBJ2-7; 11 nucleotides agree with TRBD2. The CDR3: CASSFASSGGSSYEQYF. CDR3 nucleotide sequence: TGTGCCAGCAGCTTCGCCTCTAGCGGGGGGTCCTCCTACGAGCAGTACTTC. Drawing the rest from reference TRBV5-5 and TRBJ2-7, the complete variable domain is DAGVTQSPTHLIKTRGQQVTLRCSPISGHKSVSWYQQVLGQGPQFIFQYYEKEERGRGNFPDRFSARQFPNYSSELNVNALLLGDSALYLCASSFASSGGSSYEQYFGPGTRLTVT.